Below, 6 T cell receptor beta chains from the same sample are listed, as sequenced in a study of blood T cell repertoires in COVID-19. Some clones are missing from TCRdb's copy, which holds only in-frame ones; the method was immunoSEQ multiplex PCR. The sample shows around 250,000 clones, around 86% of them seen only once. Sequenced sample: peripheral blood. The receptors shown here come from a woman aged 70-85 years with active or convalescent COVID-19.

V is TRBV18 and J is TRBJ1-2; unclear D gene. The CDR3 has 13 residues. In germline, CDR1 is KGHSH, CDR2 LQKENI. V lost 11 bases and J lost 3, with 16 bases in between. CDR3 in amino acids: CAGSRERDYGYTF. The CDR3 DNA follows: TGTGCCGGGTCCCGGGAGAGGGACTATGGCTACACCTTC.

The rearrangement links TRBV11-2 to TRBJ2-7; no reliable D call. This CDR3 has 15 residues. Germline lookup yields CDR1 SGHAT and CDR2 FQNNGV. Trimming cost V 3 bases and J 1 base, with 13 bases left between them. CDR3 residues: CASSLRNDGSYEQYF. The CDR3 nucleotides read TGTGCCAGCAGCTTGAGGAACGACGGATCCTACGAGCAGTACTTC.

This chain joins TRBV4-1 and TRBJ2-7; D possibly corresponds to TRBD1 (6 bases). V shed 2 bases and J shed 6 bases, with 20 bases lying between them. The CDR3 contains 16 residues. Germline V gene data show CDR1 as MGHRA and CDR2 as YSYEKL. The CDR3 nucleotides are TGCGCCAGCAGCCAATTACCGCAGGGGTTGGTTAGCGAGCAGTACTTC. Translating it yields CASSQLPQGLVSEQYF.

The V and J genes are TRBV19 and TRBJ1-5, with a weak D call TRBD1 (5 bases). Germline V gene data show CDR1 as LNHDA and CDR2 as SQIVND (reference sequence). Deletions cut 4 bases from V and 4 bases from J, with 17 bases between. There are 16 residues in the CDR3. The CDR3 DNA follows: TGTGCCAGTAGTACCTCCGGGGGTGGTTGGAATCAGCCCCAGCATTTT. It is translated as CASSTSGGGWNQPQHF.

The chain employs TRBV10-3 and TRBJ2-1; 7 bases map to TRBD1. Germline CDR1 reads ENHRY; CDR2 reads SYGVKD. The CDR3 is 13 amino acids. The V gene end was trimmed by 8 bases and the J gene end by 3 bases; junction bases not matched to a gene: 4. The CDR3 loop is CAIGDRGYNEQFF. In nucleotides, the CDR3 is TGTGCCATCGGGGACAGAGGCTACAATGAGCAGTTCTTC.

As for this clone: The same CDR3 is also encoded by other DNA sequences in this sample. The rearrangement links TRBV10-3 to TRBJ1-5; TRBD1 matches at 8 bases. CDR1 and CDR2 from the germline V gene are ENHRY and SYGVKD. The V segment lost 6 bases and the J segment 4 bases; nucleotides outside the gene matches: 2. The CDR3 is made up of 13 amino acids. CDR3 in DNA: TGTGCCATCAGCGGACAGGGAAATCAGCCCCAGCATTTT. This sequence encodes CAISGQGNQPQHF.